One sample yielded the 3 T cell receptor beta chains listed below, sequenced in a study of shared clonotypes between healthy human individuals. The naive CD8 fraction comprised CD45RO-negative cells positively selected for CCR7 and excluded terminally differentiated effector memory CD45RA+ cells. Profiled with immunoSEQ multiplex PCR; TCRdb holds only in-frame clones, not every one. The sample comprises some 2,100,000 clones, 85% to 95% of which are singletons, and 1.5% to 2% rests with the top ten. Sequenced input: naive CD8+ T cells from PBMCs. These TCRs come from a man between 18 and 29 years old in good health. Some clones in this sample may be carry-over from other donors' samples.

The rearrangement joins TRBV28 to TRBJ1-2; D might be TRBD1 (6 bases). This CDR3 is built from 15 residues. The V end lost 5 bases, the J end lost 3 bases, and 16 bases lay between the germline ends. Germline values: CDR1 MDHEN, CDR2 SYDVKM. DNA for the CDR3: TGTGCCAGCAGTCCTAACAGGGCCCGATACTATGGCTACACCTTC. This sequence encodes CASSPNRARYYGYTF.

V gene TRBV15 combines with J gene TRBJ2-3, with 9 bases aligning to TRBD2. Germline CDR1 reads LNHNV; CDR2 reads YYDKDF (reference sequence). After removal of 1 base from V and 10 bases from J, the junction contained 12 bases not matched to a gene. The CDR3 runs 16 residues. The CDR3 sequence: CATSRAHGLASRSQYF. In DNA, the CDR3 is TGTGCCACCAGCAGAGCCCATGGACTAGCGAGTCGTTCGCAGTATTTT.

This sequence joins TRBV7-9 and TRBJ1-5, with D uncertain. V was clipped by 4 bases and J by 7 bases, with 14 bases between them. This CDR3 comprises 14 residues. Germline CDR1 and CDR2: SEHNR and FQNEAQ (reference sequence). The CDR3 region has the DNA TGTGCCAGCAGCTCGACAAATAAAATACAGCCCCAGCATTTT. It codes for CASSSTNKIQPQHF.